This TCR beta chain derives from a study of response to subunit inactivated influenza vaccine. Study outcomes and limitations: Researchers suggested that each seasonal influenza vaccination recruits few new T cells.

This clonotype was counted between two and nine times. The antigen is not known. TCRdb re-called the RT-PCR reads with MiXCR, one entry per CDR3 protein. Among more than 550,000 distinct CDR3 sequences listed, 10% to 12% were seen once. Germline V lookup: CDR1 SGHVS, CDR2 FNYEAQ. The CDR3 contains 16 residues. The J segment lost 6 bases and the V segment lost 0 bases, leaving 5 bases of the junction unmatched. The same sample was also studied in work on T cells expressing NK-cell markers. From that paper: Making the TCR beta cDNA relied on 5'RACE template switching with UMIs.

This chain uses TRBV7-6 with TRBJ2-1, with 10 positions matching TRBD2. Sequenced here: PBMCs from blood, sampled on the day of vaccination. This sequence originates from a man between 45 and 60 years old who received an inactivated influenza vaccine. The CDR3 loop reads CASSLARASGSNEQFF. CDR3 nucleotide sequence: TGTGCCAGCAGCTTAGCGCGGGCTAGCGGGAGCAATGAGCAGTTCTTC.